This T cell receptor (beta chain) was documented in a study of shared T cell receptors in the human thymus (dated by TCRdb to the early 2020s). With respect to the entire study: The study examined how the human thymus generates shared, self-reactive T-cell receptor alpha chains.

As concerns this clone: The antigen it binds to is not known. It has no much larger one-base neighbor in the sample; base qualities were not kept.

V is trimmed back by 0 bases and J by 1 base, and the junction contains 18 bases that no gene match accounts for. The CDR3 spans 22 residues, from the cysteine through the phenylalanine. CDR3 DNA is the only sequence kept; it has 66 bases, read in frame from the first base. The germline V gene supplies CDR1 SGHDN and CDR2 FVKESK. Preparation of the library involved the immunoSEQ multiplex PCR assay. TCRdb retrieved this table from immuneACCESS and kept in-frame rearrangements only. Not all clones are present; in checked studies, unresolved V genes account for under half, and no reason is known for the remainder. In this sample the table shows hundreds of thousands of clones, around 87% of which occur a single time. The ten largest clones capture roughly 0.0089% of the sample. The same sample was also used in a study of human thymus T cells. As the second study states: Donors were immunologically healthy infants undergoing open corrective cardiac surgery for congenital heart defects in Finland. The thymus tissue came from surgical resects taken out during corrective cardiac surgery. V and J gene segment usage appeared biased in both thymic and peripheral blood repertoires. Highly overlapping thymic TCR repertoires among unrelated individuals were reported in the related research. The study characterized TCR alpha and beta repertoires from under ten infant thymus samples and a few related peripheral blood samples. The cohort included about 6 male and two female infants, with donor ages spanning 7 to 244 days. Thymocytes were mechanically released from the tissue and were stored as pellets of about 9-33 million cells at -70 degrees C. A QIAsymphony instrument was used to extract genomic DNA from frozen cell pellets. Using the immunoSEQ multiplex PCR assay, the TCRB and TCRAD loci were amplified from a standardized quantity of quality-controlled genomic DNA. Amplicons spanned the V(D)J region at a length sufficient to cover the CDR3 and identify V and J genes. The commercial immunoSEQ service was used to sequence amplicons on an Illumina platform. Primer bias and sequencing errors were corrected as previously described, and TCRAD and TCRB were defined on the basis of the IMGT database. The repertoires were analysed using immunoSEQ Analyzer 3.0 and VDJTools for basic statistics, V/J segment usage, diversity estimates, rarefaction and pairwise overlap. To estimate diversity, the Chao1, ChaoE, Efron-Thisted, Shannon and inverse Simpson indices were applied, and diversity was also estimated on datasets down-sampled to the smallest sample. Repertoire overlap used strict matching of CDR3 nucleotide sequence, V gene and J gene, with Jaccard-based multidimensional scaling clustering. On average, thymus samples gave 650,000 to 1,000,000 unique TCRB clonotypes, whereas blood samples gave 75,000 to 85,000.

The sequence links TRBV14 to TRBJ2-1, with 10 bases in between that match TRBD2. The source is a boy in the first two years of life with a congenital heart defect. Donor details come from another sample of the same person, matched by shared clones. The source material was thymocytes. The nucleotides read TGTGCCAGCAGCCAAGACGGTGTCGCTAGCGGGGGACCCCGAAGATCCTACAATGAGCAGTTCTTC. Its product reads: CASSQDGVASGGPRRSYNEQFF.